A selection of T cell receptor beta chains follows, all from one sample in a study of early T cells in non-severe SARS-CoV-2 infection. From the 5' RACE reads, TCRdb called clonotypes with MiXCR, one entry per CDR3 protein. The table lists about 99,000 distinct CDR3 sequences, over 15% of them singletons. The sample consisted of whole blood. The receptors were sampled from an adult who was a healthcare worker with PCR-confirmed SARS-CoV-2 infection or an uninfected control (not recorded which). Both conserved end residues are part of each CDR3.

>TRBJ2-1|TRBV10-3
CAISTGTSGRLEQFF
>TRBJ2-2|TRBV5-1
CASSLEASGSPNTGELFF
>TRBJ2-2|TRBV10-3
CAISESSNTGELFF
>TRBJ1-5|TRBV6-2/TRBV6-3
CASSYLGGHQPQHF
>TRBJ2-2|TRBV6-4
CASSEGPESTGELFF
>TRBJ2-1|TRBV5-1
CASSLDGGSYNEQFF
>TRBJ2-7|TRBV18
CASSLYRSSYEQYF
>TRBJ2-2|TRBV29-1
CSVVGWDTGELFF
>TRBJ2-3|TRBV12-5
CASGLVNRVEGTDTQYF
>TRBJ2-6|TRBV11-2
CASSLDIVGRRGNVLTF
>TRBJ1-5|TRBV6-2/TRBV6-3
CASSYQGGGREPQHF
>TRBJ2-5|TRBV12-3/TRBV12-4
CASGLEWGETQYF
>TRBJ2-2|TRBV6-5
CASSLLDGELFF
>TRBJ1-2|TRBV6-2/TRBV6-3
CASRSGSYGYTF
>TRBJ2-2|TRBV21-1
CASSKSPAGSTGELFF
>TRBJ2-5|TRBV7-2
CASSLQSGVKGVAQYF
>TRBJ2-2|TRBV11-2
CASSRGTGKNTGELFF
>TRBJ2-3|TRBV7-6
CASSVQGAYTDTQYF
>TRBJ1-1|TRBV12-3/TRBV12-4
CASSFEKGTTYTEAFF
>TRBJ2-3|TRBV25-1
CASSETSGLTDTQYF
>TRBJ1-2|TRBV27
CASSFAGTYGYTF
>TRBJ2-7|TRBV3-1
CASSLRRTPYEQYF
>TRBJ1-3|TRBV7-9
CASSSTDSGNTIYF
>TRBJ2-7|TRBV28
CASRGRGKHEQYF
>TRBJ1-2|TRBV4-2
CASSSQGNYGYTF
>TRBJ2-3|TRBV2
CASSRTSGASTDTQYF
>TRBJ2-3|TRBV27
CASTPSGTDTQYF
>TRBJ2-3|TRBV11-2
CASSLGTGDTDTQYF
>TRBJ1-2|TRBV29-1
CSVAQASGYTF
>TRBJ2-1|TRBV9
CASSESGTDVYNEQFF
>TRBJ2-5|TRBV9
CASSATGDQVETQYF
>TRBJ2-3|TRBV5-5
CASSFNAGGGGDTQYF
>TRBJ2-3|TRBV2
CASSEALAGATDTQYF
>TRBJ2-1|TRBV12-5
CASGLVRGEQFF
>TRBJ2-3|TRBV30
CAWSEAGDTQYF
>TRBJ2-3|TRBV7-2
CASSPFTDTQYF
>TRBJ2-7|TRBV28
CASSLAGHSYEQYF
>TRBJ2-1|TRBV28
CASSLVLAEQFF
>TRBJ2-5|TRBV11-2
CASSFIMSNQETQYF
>TRBJ2-1|TRBV6-2/TRBV6-3
CASAGLAGEGEQFF
>TRBJ1-1|TRBV6-5
CASSRQGWTEAFF
>TRBJ1-4|TRBV7-9
CASSSWTGLNEKLFF
>TRBJ1-1|TRBV11-2
CASSLRDSEAFF
>TRBJ1-2|TRBV2
CASSVGDRGTVSYGYTF
>TRBJ2-3|TRBV18
CASSPDQGTDTQYF
>TRBJ2-1|TRBV9
CASSARGDAYNEQFF
>TRBJ2-2|TRBV5-1
CASSFGTGYTGELFF
>TRBJ1-3|TRBV20-1
CSARIGQPFSGNTIYF
>TRBJ2-7|TRBV13
CASSLKGEQYF
>TRBJ1-1|TRBV6-2/TRBV6-3
CASNKLGTEAFF
>TRBJ2-3|TRBV20-1
CSAGGPGAITDTQYF
>TRBJ2-5|TRBV20-1
CSATPGTQETQYF
>TRBJ2-3|TRBV12-3/TRBV12-4
CASRRTDTQYF